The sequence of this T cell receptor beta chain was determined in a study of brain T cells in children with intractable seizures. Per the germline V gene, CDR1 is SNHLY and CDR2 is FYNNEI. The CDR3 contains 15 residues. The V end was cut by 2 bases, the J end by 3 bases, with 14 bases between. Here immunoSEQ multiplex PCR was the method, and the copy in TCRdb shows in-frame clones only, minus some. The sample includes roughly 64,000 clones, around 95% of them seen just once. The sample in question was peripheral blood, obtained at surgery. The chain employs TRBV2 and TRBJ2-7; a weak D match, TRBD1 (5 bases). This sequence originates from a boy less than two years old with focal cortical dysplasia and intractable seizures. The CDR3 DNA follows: TGTGCCAGCAGTGAAATAAGGGGTGCAATCTACGAGCAGTACTTC. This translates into CASSEIRGAIYEQYF.